A single sample is the source of the 27 T cell receptor beta chains below, sequenced in a study of cytomegalovirus exposure and HLA in healthy donors. Primers for the PCR totalled 60 Vbeta and 13 Jbeta. TCRdb's table, derived via immunoSEQ multiplex PCR, lists solely in-frame clones and lacks some. The table includes about 130,000 clones, around 8.5% detected once. The sample was PBMCs. These receptors came from a man in his forties in good health and CMV-seronegative.

This clone was observed a handful of times. This sequence joins TRBV7-6 and TRBJ2-1; TRBD1 matches at 11 bases. This CDR3 region has 14 residues. The germline gives CDR1 SGHVS, CDR2 FNYEAQ. V trimming: 5 bases; J trimming: 8 bases; junction bases outside the gene matches: 5. CDR3 sequence (DNA): TGTGCCAGCAGCCACCGGGACAGGGGGGATGAGCAGTTCTTC. Translated: CASSHRDRGDEQFF.

This chain uses TRBV7-2 with TRBJ2-2; 8 nucleotides line up with TRBD2. CDR3 length: 15 amino acids. Per germline, CDR1 SGHTA and CDR2 FQGNSA. With 5 bases clipped from V and 1 base from J, the junction kept 3 bases outside the gene matches. CDR3 sequence reads: CASSSGSRNTGELFF. Written as DNA, the CDR3 is TGTGCCAGCAGCAGCGGGAGCAGGAACACCGGGGAGCTGTTTTTT.

This clone was seen a few times. This chain links TRBV19 with TRBJ2-7; 11 bases match TRBD1. V trimming: 4 bases; J trimming: 6 bases; junction bases outside the gene matches: 2. The CDR3 extends over 13 amino acids. The germline CDR1 and CDR2 sequences are LNHDA and SQIVND (reference sequence). For the CDR3, the DNA is TGTGCCAGTAGTAAAGGGACAGGGGGCGAGCAGTACTTC. Its translation is CASSKGTGGEQYF.

This chain links TRBV5-6 with TRBJ1-1; D is uncertain. Trimming took off 0 bases at V and 7 bases at J, with 10 bases between the two ends. This CDR3 has 13 residues. Germline CDR1 reads SGHDT; CDR2 reads YYEEEE. The CDR3 here is CASSLAAGHEAFF. In DNA, the CDR3 is TGTGCCAGCAGCTTGGCCGCTGGGCATGAAGCTTTCTTT.

This clone was detected a few times. The chain carries TRBV19 and TRBJ2-1; TRBD1 is a possible D gene (6 bases). The CDR3 covers 14 residues. Trimming took 3 bases from V and 3 from J, leaving 9 bases between them. Per the germline V gene, CDR1 is LNHDA and CDR2 is SQIVND (reference sequence). The DNA for the CDR3 is TGTGCCAGTAGTATTCCAGGGGTCTACAATGAGCAGTTCTTC. Its translation is CASSIPGVYNEQFF. Complete variable domain (other parts from reference TRBV19 and TRBJ2-1): DGGITQSPKYLFRKEGQNVTLSCEQNLNHDAMYWYRQDPGQGLRLIYYSQIVNDFQKGDIAEGYSVSREKKESFPLTVTSAQKNPTAFYLCASSIPGVYNEQFFGPGTRLTVL.

This chain connects TRBV11-2 to TRBJ1-1, with 8 bases that match TRBD1. Trimming at V came to 0 bases and at J to 3 bases, leaving 9 bases not matched to a gene. Germline values: CDR1 SGHAT, CDR2 FQNNGV. The CDR3 runs to 17 residues. CDR3 bases: TGTGCCAGCAGCTTAGATTGGCAGGGGGCCGTCCACACTGAAGCTTTCTTT. This translates into CASSLDWQGAVHTEAFF.

This clone was recorded a few times. V usage is TRBV10-3 and J usage is TRBJ2-3; maybe TRBD2 (7 bases). Trimming pared 10 bases from V and 0 bases from J, leaving 17 bases between. The germline CDR1 and CDR2 sequences are ENHRY and SYGVKD. The CDR3 is 15 residues long. The CDR3 bases are TGTGCCACCCGGGGGGCCCAATCTAGCACAGATACGCAGTATTTT. Residues: CATRGAQSSTDTQYF.

This clone came up a few times. This rearrangement joins TRBV7-3 to TRBJ2-2; D might be TRBD2 (7 bases). The CDR3 contains 16 residues. Germline V gene lookup returns CDR1 SGHTA and CDR2 FQGTGA. Trimming pared 1 base from V and 2 bases from J, leaving 11 bases between. The CDR3 sequence: CASSLMRGGNTGELFF. CDR3 coding DNA: TGTGCCAGCAGCTTAATGAGGGGGGGAAACACCGGGGAGCTGTTTTTT.

This sequence joins TRBV4-1 and TRBJ1-1; unclear D gene. Germline lookup yields CDR1 MGHRA and CDR2 YSYEKL. V lost 0 bases and J lost 7, with 12 bases in between. The CDR3 is 14 residues long. CDR3 in amino acids: CASSQEHMRGEAFF. CDR3 coding DNA: TGCGCCAGCAGCCAAGAACACATGCGAGGTGAAGCTTTCTTT.

The J gene is TRBJ2-7, the V gene TRBV5-1; maybe TRBD1 (6 bases). The V end lost 0 bases, the J end lost 4 bases, and 8 bases lay between the germline ends. CDR3 length: 13 residues. CDR1 is SGHRS and CDR2 is YFSETQ in the germline V gene. For the CDR3, the DNA is TGCGCCAGCAGCTTGGGGGGGCTTTACGAGCAGTACTTC. It yields the protein CASSLGGLYEQYF.

The rearrangement joins TRBV7-2 to TRBJ2-1; a weak D match, TRBD2 (7 bases). The CDR3 has 14 amino acids. V dropped 9 bases and J dropped 6 bases, with 18 bases sitting between them. Germline CDR1 and CDR2: SGHTA and FQGNSA. Written as DNA, the CDR3 is TGTGCCAGTGATGGGGGCAGGGAGGGCAATGAGCAGTTCTTC. Amino acids: CASDGGREGNEQFF. Using reference TRBV7-2 and TRBJ2-1 for the parts outside the CDR3, the full variable domain is GAGVSQSPSNKVTEKGKDVELRCDPISGHTALYWYRQSLGQGLEFLIYFQGNSAPDKSGLPSDRFSAERTGGSVSTLTIQRTQQEDSAVYLCASDGGREGNEQFFGPGTRLTVL.

This sequence joins TRBV5-1 and TRBJ1-2; 10 nucleotides align to TRBD1. V lost 4 bases and J lost 8; bases outside the gene matches: 14. The CDR3 loop spans 16 amino acids. Germline V CDR1 and CDR2: SGHRS, YFSETQ. CDR3 protein: CASSDRATGTGEGYTF. CDR3 nucleotides: TGCGCCAGCAGCGACCGAGCCACCGGGACAGGGGAGGGCTACACCTTC.

About this clone itself: Other DNA sequences in this specimen translate into the identical CDR3. The rearrangement links TRBV10-1 to TRBJ2-5; weak D call: TRBD1 (5 bases). CDR1 is WNHNN and CDR2 is SYGVQD in the germline V gene (reference sequence). This CDR3 has 13 residues. V shed 4 bases and J shed 1 base, with 7 bases lying between them. CDR3 nucleotides: TGCGCCAGCAGTGTAACAGGCCAAGAGACCCAGTACTTC. This codes for CASSVTGQETQYF.

A note on this clone: Lacking the conserved final phenylalanine or tryptophan, this CDR3 likely reflects a read error. The chain recombines TRBV5-6 with TRBJ1-6; TRBD1 matches at 7 bases. V was clipped by 4 bases and J by 4 bases; unmatched bases: 8. There are 16 residues in the CDR3. CDR1 and CDR2 (germline): SGHDT, YYEEEE. This chain's CDR3 is CASSAGQSFYNSPLHV. CDR3 nucleotide sequence: TGTGCCAGCAGCGCGGGACAGTCGTTTTATAATTCACCCCTCCACGTT.

This clone was found many times. The V and J genes are TRBV7-8 and TRBJ2-7; the D gene is possibly TRBD2 (6 bases). This CDR3 is built from 17 residues. Germline V CDR1 and CDR2: SGHVS, FQNEAQ. V was pared by 2 bases and J by 0 bases, with 17 bases between. CDR3 loop: CASSLPPPSGSSYEQYF. The CDR3 DNA follows: TGTGCCAGCAGCTTACCTCCGCCGAGCGGGTCCTCCTACGAGCAGTACTTC.

The sample holds a few counts of this clone. This chain connects TRBV7-6 to TRBJ1-2; D unclear. The CDR3 sequence is 13 residues long. Trimming removed 5 bases at V and 6 bases at J, with 13 bases between. The V gene's germline CDR1 is SGHVS and CDR2 FNYEAQ. For the CDR3, the DNA is TGTGCCAGCAGCCCACCAAGCGGGGATGGCTACACCTTC. Translating gives CASSPPSGDGYTF. Combining the CDR3 with reference TRBV7-6 and TRBJ1-2 gives the whole variable domain GAGVSQSPRYKVTKRGQDVALRCDPISGHVSLYWYRQALGQGPEFLTYFNYEAQQDKSGLPNDRFSAERPEGSISTLTIQRTEQRDSAMYRCASSPPSGDGYTFGSGTRLTVV.

V is TRBV19 and J is TRBJ2-7, with 7 bases identical to TRBD1. V gave up 5 bases and J gave up 6 bases; unmatched junction bases: 4. This CDR3 contains 12 residues. Germline loops: CDR1 LNHDA, CDR2 SQIVND (reference sequence). Here the CDR3 DNA reads TGTGCCAGTAGTTTCAACAGGGGCGAGCAGTACTTC. This encodes CASSFNRGEQYF.

The chain joins TRBV4-1 to TRBJ1-4; tentatively, D is TRBD1 (6 bases). V was cut by 2 bases and J by 6 bases, with 16 bases left in between. Germline loops: CDR1 MGHRA, CDR2 YSYEKL. The CDR3 contains 16 residues. This CDR3 reads CASSQLLQGTDEKLFF. CDR3 bases: TGCGCCAGCAGCCAACTATTACAGGGTACGGATGAAAAACTGTTTTTT.

The CDR3 region is CASSEAAGWTPLHF. In DNA form, the CDR3 reads TGTGCCAGCAGTGAAGCTGCAGGGTGGACACCCCTCCACTTT. The rearrangement joins TRBV2 to TRBJ1-6; a weak D match, TRBD1 (5 bases). The V end lost 0 bases, the J end lost 11 bases, and 11 bases lay between the germline ends. Per the germline V gene, CDR1 is SNHLY and CDR2 is FYNNEI. The CDR3 is 14 residues long.

This clone came up a few times. V gene TRBV4-3 combines with J gene TRBJ2-3; 8 bases fit TRBD2. V lost 0 bases to trimming and J lost 0 bases; unmatched junction nucleotides: 8. The CDR3 length is 18 residues. Germline V gene sequence: CDR1 LGHNA, CDR2 YSLEER. For the CDR3, the DNA is TGCGCCAGCAGCCAAGATTGGGGCGGGGGGCTAAGCACAGATACGCAGTATTTT. Its translation is CASSQDWGGGLSTDTQYF.

This clone was counted only a few times. V usage is TRBV14 and J usage is TRBJ1-3; D gene unclear. Per the germline V gene, CDR1 is SGHDN and CDR2 is FVKESK. The CDR3 sequence is 15 residues long. V lost 1 base, J lost 0 bases, and 7 bases lay in between. CDR3 nucleotides: TGTGCCAGCAGCCAAGGCAGCGTCTCTGGAAACACCATATATTTT. This encodes CASSQGSVSGNTIYF.

This clone was seen only a few times. V and J are TRBV19 and TRBJ1-1; possible D gene TRBD1, 5 bases. V lost 0 bases and J 4 bases, leaving 15 bases between the germline ends. Per germline, CDR1 LNHDA and CDR2 SQIVND (reference sequence). CDR3 size: 16 residues. The CDR3 region has the DNA TGTGCCAGTAGTATAGACGGCAGGGAATGGAGCACTGAAGCTTTCTTT. Protein product: CASSIDGREWSTEAFF.

This clone was observed a few times. The chain joins TRBV6-4 to TRBJ2-7; 8 bases are shared with TRBD1. Germline CDR1 MRHNA, CDR2 SNTAGT. The CDR3 sequence is 13 residues long. V shed 3 bases and J 3 bases; nucleotides not matched to a gene: 1. The CDR3 spells CASSEDRGYEQYF. In nucleotides, the CDR3 is TGTGCCAGCAGTGAAGACAGGGGCTACGAGCAGTACTTC.

This chain joins TRBV19 and TRBJ1-6; TRBD1 matches 7 bases. Germline V gene sequence: CDR1 LNHDA, CDR2 SQIVND (reference sequence). The CDR3 totals 15 residues. The V gene end was trimmed by 5 bases and the J gene end by 8 bases; junction bases not matched to a gene: 9. CDR3 in DNA: TGTGCCAGTAGTGCCGTAAGACAGGGTGATTCACCCCTCCACTTT. As protein: CASSAVRQGDSPLHF.

In nucleotides, the CDR3 is TGCGCCAGCAGCCAGGTCACAGGGGCCCAGCCCCAGCATTTT. Its translation: CASSQVTGAQPQHF. This chain connects TRBV4-1 to TRBJ1-5; the match to TRBD1 covers 7 bases. Per germline, CDR1 MGHRA and CDR2 YSYEKL. The CDR3 is 14 amino acids. Trimming took 3 bases from V and 7 from J; bases not matched to a gene: 6.

This clone has only a few counts. J is TRBJ1-2 and V is TRBV10-3, with D hard to call. The germline V and J ends were trimmed by 4 bases and 0 bases, with 21 bases remaining between them. The CDR3 is 18 amino acids. Germline-derived CDR1 and CDR2 are ENHRY and SYGVKD. Here the CDR3 reads CAISVAKNPPRANYGYTF. The CDR3 DNA reads TGTGCCATCAGTGTCGCGAAAAACCCCCCCCGAGCTAACTATGGCTACACCTTC.

V and J are TRBV29-1 and TRBJ1-1; no clear D gene. V was cut by 2 bases and J by 1 base, with 8 bases left in between. CDR1 and CDR2 (germline): SQVTM, ANQGSEA. The CDR3 runs 13 residues. The CDR3 DNA sequence: TGCAGCGTTGAAATGGTAGAGAACACTGAAGCTTTCTTT. Translated: CSVEMVENTEAFF.